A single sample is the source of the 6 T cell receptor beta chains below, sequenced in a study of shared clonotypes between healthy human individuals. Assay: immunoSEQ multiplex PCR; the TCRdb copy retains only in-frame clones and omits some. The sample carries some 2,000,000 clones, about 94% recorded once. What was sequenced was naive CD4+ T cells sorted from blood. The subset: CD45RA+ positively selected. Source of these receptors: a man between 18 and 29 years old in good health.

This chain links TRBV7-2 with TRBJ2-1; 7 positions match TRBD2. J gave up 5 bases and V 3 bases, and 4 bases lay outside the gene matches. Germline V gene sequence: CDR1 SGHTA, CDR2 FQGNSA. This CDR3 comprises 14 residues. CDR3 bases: TGTGCCAGCAGCTTGGCGGGAGAAGACAATGAGCAGTTCTTC. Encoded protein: CASSLAGEDNEQFF.

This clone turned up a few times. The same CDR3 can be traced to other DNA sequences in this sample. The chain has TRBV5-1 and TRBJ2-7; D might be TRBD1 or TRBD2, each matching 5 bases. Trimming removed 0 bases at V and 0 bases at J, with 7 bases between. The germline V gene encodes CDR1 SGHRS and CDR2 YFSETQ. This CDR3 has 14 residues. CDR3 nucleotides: TGCGCCAGCAGCTTGGCAGGGAGCTCCTACGAGCAGTACTTC. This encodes CASSLAGSSYEQYF.

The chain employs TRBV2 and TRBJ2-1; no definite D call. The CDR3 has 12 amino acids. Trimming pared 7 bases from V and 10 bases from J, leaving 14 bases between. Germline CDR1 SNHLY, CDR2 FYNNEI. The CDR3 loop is CASKRTGQEQFF. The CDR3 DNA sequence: TGTGCCAGCAAAAGGACCGGGCAGGAGCAGTTCTTC.

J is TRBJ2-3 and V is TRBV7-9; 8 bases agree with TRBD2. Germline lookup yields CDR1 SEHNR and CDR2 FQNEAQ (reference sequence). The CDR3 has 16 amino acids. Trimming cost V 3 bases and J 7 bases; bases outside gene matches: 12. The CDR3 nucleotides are TGTGCCAGCAGCTTTTTGAGCGGGAGCGGATTCAATACGCAGTATTTT. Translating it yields CASSFLSGSGFNTQYF. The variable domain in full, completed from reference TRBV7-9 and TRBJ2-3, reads DTGVSQNPRHKITKRGQNVTFRCDPISEHNRLYWYRQTLGQGPEFLTYFQNEAQLEKSRLLSDRFSAERPKGSFSTLEIQRTEQGDSAMYLCASSFLSGSGFNTQYFGPGTRLTVL.

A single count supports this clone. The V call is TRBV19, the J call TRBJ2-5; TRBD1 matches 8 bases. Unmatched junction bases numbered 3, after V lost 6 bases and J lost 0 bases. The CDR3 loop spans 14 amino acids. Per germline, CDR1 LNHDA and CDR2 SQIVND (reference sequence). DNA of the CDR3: TGTGCCAGTAGGCGGACAGGGAACCAAGAGACCCAGTACTTC. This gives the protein CASRRTGNQETQYF.

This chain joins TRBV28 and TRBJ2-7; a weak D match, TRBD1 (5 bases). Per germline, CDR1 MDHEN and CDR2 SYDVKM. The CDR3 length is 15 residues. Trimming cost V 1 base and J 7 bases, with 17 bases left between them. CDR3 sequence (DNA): TGTGCCAGCAGTTTATTGTCTAGGGGTGGTGGGGAGCAGTACTTC. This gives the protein CASSLLSRGGGEQYF.